This T cell receptor (beta chain) is drawn from a study of post-analysis software for immune sequencing data (dated by TCRdb to between 2015 and 2017). Background for the entire study: Relapsing-remitting, secondary progressive and progressive-relapsing multiple sclerosis were recorded as disease courses, and subtype annotation was lacking for some patients. The multiple sclerosis patient repertoires were compared with more than 9 previously published healthy control repertoires from donors aged about 6 to 26 years. A subset of samples was prepared in parallel using single-end sample barcoding, then pooled and co-amplified after Illumina adapter ligation.

This clonotype was recorded only once. Its specific antigen is unknown. Per-base qualities were not stored, and no clone one base away is much larger. TCR beta repertoires were profiled from peripheral blood of more than ten young patients with multiple sclerosis to demonstrate the VDJtools post-analysis software. The patients with multiple sclerosis were children and adolescents between roughly 6 and 15 years of age. The method behind the library was PCR. Reads for this sample came from an Illumina HiSeq 2500. To reduce PCR and sequencing biases, unique molecular identifiers were built into the TCR beta cDNA libraries. Per 1 to 10 million input T cells, approximately 500,000 cDNA molecules were obtained, such that each molecule approximated one T cell. The same protocol used for the earlier healthy control dataset was applied to prepare and sequence the patient libraries. Within a given batch, samples were prepared together, multiplexed and sequenced on the same HiSeq lane. The study's processing was this. Raw barcoded reads were processed with MIGEC, discarding single-read molecular identifier groups before consensus assembly and CDR3 extraction. VDJtools was used for post-analysis of the clonotype tables, and diversity was normalized by down-sampling every dataset to the size of the smallest sample. In repertoire overlap clustering, CDR3 amino acid sequences, but not nucleotide sequences, were matched to correct batch-related cross-sample contamination. TCRdb took the public reads, trimmed them with fastp at Q25, ran MiXCR for clone calling and kept in-frame beta chains. Rows with a matching CDR3 protein are joined into one entry that keeps the most common DNA and genes. TCRdb, not the original authors, processed these V and J calls. In all, the sample holds approximately 690,000 distinct CDR3 sequences, and roughly three fifths of those were seen once. Around 11% of the sample rests with the top ten.

Overall study results and their limits: The multiple sclerosis patient group was slightly younger than the control group. Direct clustering with F measure revealed strong co-clustering of samples prepared in the same batch, which led to a batch-effect correction. Multiple sclerosis patients had significantly lower normalized Chao1 diversity than controls, a result that suggests substantial peripheral T-cell clonal expansion.

Sequenced sample: blood. The clonotype comes from a girl aged 2-10 years with multiple sclerosis.

The DNA reads as follows: TGCAGTGCCCGACGGACGGGGAGCTCCTACAATGAGCAGTTCTTC. Translated, it reads CSARRTGSSYNEQFF. The V gene is TRBV20-1 and the J gene is TRBJ2-1; the D gene is perhaps TRBD2, on 5 matching bases. There are 15 amino acids in the CDR3, from cysteine to phenylalanine inclusive. Only the CDR3 DNA stays, 45 bases, in frame from base 1. The junction carries 15 bases between V and J, which are trimmed by 6 bases and 0 bases respectively. The CDR1 and CDR2 encoded by the germline V gene (reference sequence) are DFQATT and SNEGSKA.